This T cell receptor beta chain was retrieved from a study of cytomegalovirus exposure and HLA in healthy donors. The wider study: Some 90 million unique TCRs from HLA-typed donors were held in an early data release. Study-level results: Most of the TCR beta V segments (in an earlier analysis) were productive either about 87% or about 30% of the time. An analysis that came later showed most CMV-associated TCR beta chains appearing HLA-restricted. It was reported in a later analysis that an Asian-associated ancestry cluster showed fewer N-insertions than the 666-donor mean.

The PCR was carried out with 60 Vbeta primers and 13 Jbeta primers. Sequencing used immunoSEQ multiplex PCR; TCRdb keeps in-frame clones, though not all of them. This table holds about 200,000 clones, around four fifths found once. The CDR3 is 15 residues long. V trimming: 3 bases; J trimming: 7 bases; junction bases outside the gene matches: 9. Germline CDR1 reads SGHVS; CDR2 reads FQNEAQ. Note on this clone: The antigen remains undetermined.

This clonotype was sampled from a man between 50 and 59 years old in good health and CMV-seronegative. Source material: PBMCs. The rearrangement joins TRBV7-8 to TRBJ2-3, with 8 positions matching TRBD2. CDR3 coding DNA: TGTGCCAGCAGCTTGGGTCCGGCGGGAGGAAATACGCAGTATTTT. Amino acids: CASSLGPAGGNTQYF.